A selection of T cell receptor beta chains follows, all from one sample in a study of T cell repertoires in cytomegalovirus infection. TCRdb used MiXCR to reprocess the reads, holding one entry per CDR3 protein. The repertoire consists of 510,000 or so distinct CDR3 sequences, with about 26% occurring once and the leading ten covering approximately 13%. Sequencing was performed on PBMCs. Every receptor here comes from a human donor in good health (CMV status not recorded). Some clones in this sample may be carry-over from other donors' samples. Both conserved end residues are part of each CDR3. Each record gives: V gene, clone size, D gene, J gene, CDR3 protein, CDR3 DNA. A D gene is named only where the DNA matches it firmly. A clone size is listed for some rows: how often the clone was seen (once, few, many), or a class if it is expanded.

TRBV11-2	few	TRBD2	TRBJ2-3	CASSDSGSSTDTQYF	TGTGCCAGCAGTGATAGCGGGAGTAGCACAGATACGCAGTATTTT
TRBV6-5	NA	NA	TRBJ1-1	CASSYNENTEAFF	TGTGCCAGCAGTTACAACGAGAACACTGAAGCTTTCTTT
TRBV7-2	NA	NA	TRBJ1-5	CASSLGGSGQPQHF	TGTGCCAGCAGCTTAGGGGGGAGCGGACAGCCCCAGCATTTT
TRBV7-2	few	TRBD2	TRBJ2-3	CASSVGGLAGVRTDTQYF	TGTGCCAGCAGCGTGGGTGGACTAGCGGGAGTTCGCACAGATACGCAGTATTTT
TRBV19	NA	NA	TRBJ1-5	CASSDQGRGDQPQHF	TGTGCCAGTAGTGATCAGGGTAGAGGCGATCAGCCCCAGCATTTT
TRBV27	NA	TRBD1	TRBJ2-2	CASSYRGSGTGELFF	TGTGCCAGCAGCTACAGGGGTTCCGGCACCGGGGAGCTGTTTTTT
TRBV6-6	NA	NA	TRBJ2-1	CASIDWRISDYYNEQFF	TGTGCCAGCATTGACTGGCGTATCAGCGATTACTACAATGAGCAGTTCTTC
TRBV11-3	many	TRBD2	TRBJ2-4	CASSFREGNIQYF	TGTGCCAGCAGCTTTAGGGAGGGAAACATTCAGTACTTC
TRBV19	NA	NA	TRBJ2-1	CASGLLGPHNEQFF	TGTGCCAGTGGTTTATTGGGGCCTCACAATGAGCAGTTCTTC
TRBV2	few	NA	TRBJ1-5	CATAGNNQPQHF	TGTGCCACGGCAGGGAACAATCAGCCCCAGCATTTT
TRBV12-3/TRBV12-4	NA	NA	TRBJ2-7	CASSPLRVDAEVAYEQYF	TGTGCCAGCAGTCCCCTGAGGGTCGACGCCGAAGTGGCCTACGAGCAGTACTTC
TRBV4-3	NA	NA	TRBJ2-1	CASSQVAGARSYNEQFF	TGCGCCAGCAGCCAAGTCGCAGGAGCCCGCTCCTACAATGAGCAGTTCTTC
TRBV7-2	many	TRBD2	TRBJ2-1	CASSFGLAAYNEQFF	TGTGCCAGCAGCTTTGGTCTAGCGGCATACAATGAGCAGTTCTTC
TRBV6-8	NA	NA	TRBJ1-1	CASSYSSGPKKGTEAFF	TGTGCCAGCAGTTACTCTTCCGGGCCAAAAAAGGGCACTGAAGCTTTCTTT
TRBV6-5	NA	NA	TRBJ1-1	CASSYSTGMNTEAFF	TGTGCCAGCAGTTACTCGACCGGGATGAACACTGAAGCTTTCTTT
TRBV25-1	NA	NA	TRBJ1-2	CASSEQGSNYGYTF	TGTGCCAGCAGTGAGCAGGGGAGTAACTATGGCTACACCTTC
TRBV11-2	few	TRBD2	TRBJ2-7	CASSLGRGGGRTYEQYF	TGTGCCAGCAGCTTAGGCCGGGGGGGCGGGAGGACCTACGAGCAGTACTTC
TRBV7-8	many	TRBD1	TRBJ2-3	CASSTGGVGEIGSDTQYF	TGTGCCAGCAGCACAGGGGGCGTGGGGGAGATAGGATCAGATACGCAGTATTTT
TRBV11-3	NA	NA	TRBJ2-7	CASSSSFQSYEQYF	TGTGCCAGCAGCTCCTCTTTTCAGTCGTACGAGCAGTACTTC
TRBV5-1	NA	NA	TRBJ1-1	CASSPLRLVNTEAFF	TGCGCCAGCAGCCCCCTCAGATTAGTGAACACTGAAGCTTTCTTT
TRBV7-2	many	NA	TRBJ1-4	CASSVGQNNEKLFF	TGTGCCAGCAGCGTCGGACAGAATAATGAAAAACTGTTTTTT
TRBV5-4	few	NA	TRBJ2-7	CASRAAGLPYEQYF	TGTGCCAGCCGAGCCGCCGGTCTACCCTACGAGCAGTACTTC
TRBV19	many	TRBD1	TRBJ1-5	CASSIQGGGNQPQHF	TGTGCCAGTAGCATACAGGGGGGAGGCAATCAGCCCCAGCATTTT
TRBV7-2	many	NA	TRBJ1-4	CASSLGGEKLFF	TGTGCCAGCAGCTTAGGGGGGGAAAAACTGTTTTTT
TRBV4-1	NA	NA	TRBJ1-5	CASSQDGGQPQHF	TGCGCCAGCAGCCAAGACGGTGGCCAGCCCCAGCATTTT
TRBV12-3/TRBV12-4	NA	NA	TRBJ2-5	CASSPRQEPRETQYF	TGTGCCAGCAGTCCCAGACAGGAGCCAAGGGAGACCCAGTACTTC
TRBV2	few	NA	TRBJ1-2	CASSDSIYGYTF	TGTGCCAGCAGTGACTCTATCTATGGCTACACCTTC
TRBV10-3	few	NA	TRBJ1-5	CAISPRQIDQPQHF	TGTGCCATCAGCCCTCGACAGATTGATCAGCCCCAGCATTTT
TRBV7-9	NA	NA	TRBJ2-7	CASSPRRGTGKFEQYF	TGTGCCAGCAGCCCACGTCGGGGAACAGGGAAATTCGAGCAGTACTTC
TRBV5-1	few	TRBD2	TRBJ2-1	CASSLGTRPFSYNEQFF	TGCGCCAGCAGCTTGGGGACTAGGCCCTTCTCCTACAATGAGCAGTTCTTC
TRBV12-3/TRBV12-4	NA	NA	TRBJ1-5	CASSRRGLLQPQHF	TGTGCCAGCAGTCGAAGGGGTCTACTTCAGCCCCAGCATTTT
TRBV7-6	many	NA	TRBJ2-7	CASSLGFGGDAEQYF	TGTGCCAGCAGCCTAGGTTTCGGGGGAGACGCCGAGCAGTACTTC
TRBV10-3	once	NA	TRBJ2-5	CAISENRGRRATQYF	TGTGCCATCAGTGAGAATCGCGGGCGCCGGGCAACCCAGTACTTC
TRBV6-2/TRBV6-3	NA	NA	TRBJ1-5	CASSYGGERWQPQHF	TGTGCCAGCAGTTACGGAGGGGAACGGTGGCAGCCCCAGCATTTT
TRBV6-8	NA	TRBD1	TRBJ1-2	CASSPRTGDYGYTF	TGTGCCAGCAGCCCGAGGACAGGGGACTATGGCTACACCTTC
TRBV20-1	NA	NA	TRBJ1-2	CSAREVNSGAYTF	TGCAGTGCTAGAGAGGTCAATAGTGGGGCCTACACCTTC